This is a list of T cell receptor beta chains from one sample in a study of CXCR3-negative and CXCR3-positive naive CD8 T cells. With the 5' RACE reads reprocessed, TCRdb shows one record per CDR3 protein and no DNA. The sample spans over 70,000 distinct CDR3 sequences; the ten largest clones claim about 1.5%. What was sequenced was naive CXCR3- CD8+ T cells from blood. The source of these receptors is a human donor in good health. Some clones in this sample may be carry-over from other donors' samples. CDR3s include the opening cysteine and the closing phenylalanine or tryptophan.

CDR3: CASSTGVVYEQYF
J: TRBJ2-7
V: TRBV7-9

CDR3: CSVVGGSGGNEQFF
J: TRBJ2-1
V: TRBV29-1

CDR3: CASSGTANTGELFF
J: TRBJ2-2
V: TRBV6-4

CDR3: CASSAFSGGIYEQYF
J: TRBJ2-7
V: TRBV19

CDR3: CASSYSSLASSTDTQYF
J: TRBJ2-3
V: TRBV6-2/TRBV6-3

CDR3: CASWGRDTGELFF
J: TRBJ2-2
V: TRBV7-8

CDR3: CASSLGLTGTTYEQYF
J: TRBJ2-7
V: TRBV13

CDR3: CASSQVWTSGGSPALAQYF
J: TRBJ2-7
V: TRBV3-1

CDR3: CAIGSGYEQFF
J: TRBJ2-1
V: TRBV10-3

CDR3: CASSSESSGSTDTQYF
J: TRBJ2-3
V: TRBV5-1

CDR3: CASSQVVGTKYF
J: TRBJ2-5
V: TRBV3-1

CDR3: CASRSAASGPLPYEQYF
J: TRBJ2-7
V: TRBV18

CDR3: CASSKDRGEEAFF
J: TRBJ1-1
V: TRBV4-3

CDR3: CASSYRFPTDTQYF
J: TRBJ2-3
V: TRBV6-5

CDR3: CASSLDRVGFNEQFF
J: TRBJ2-1
V: TRBV7-2

CDR3: CASSQEGGGLIPYEQYF
J: TRBJ2-7
V: TRBV4-2

CDR3: CASSPSLGDPHRDNEQFF
J: TRBJ2-1
V: TRBV7-4

CDR3: CSARHPTGWGQETQYF
J: TRBJ2-5
V: TRBV20-1

CDR3: CSVFENSYEQYF
J: TRBJ2-7
V: TRBV29-1

CDR3: CASSQDPLENEQFF
J: TRBJ2-1
V: TRBV4-3

CDR3: CASSTGRQGLNQPQHF
J: TRBJ1-5
V: TRBV6-6

CDR3: CASSQDLDLSYEQYF
J: TRBJ2-7
V: TRBV4-1

CDR3: CSVEDNNYGYTF
J: TRBJ1-2
V: TRBV29-1

CDR3: CSARGYGTEKNTEAFF
J: TRBJ1-1
V: TRBV20-1

CDR3: CASSATGLSRNTEAFF
J: TRBJ1-1
V: TRBV19

CDR3: CASTNPTTGGTDTQYF
J: TRBJ2-3
V: TRBV12-3/TRBV12-4

CDR3: CSAEGTVNTGELFF
J: TRBJ2-2
V: TRBV29-1

CDR3: CASSLKGGYTF
J: TRBJ1-2
V: TRBV11-2

CDR3: CASSIAGAPDTQYF
J: TRBJ2-3
V: TRBV2

CDR3: CASSVVAGAYYNEQFF
J: TRBJ2-1
V: TRBV9

CDR3: CASSDVLAVNEQFF
J: TRBJ2-1
V: TRBV6-4

CDR3: CASSLLAGGRQETQYF
J: TRBJ2-5
V: TRBV7-7

CDR3: CSARGLAGGRDYLQETQYF
J: TRBJ2-5
V: TRBV20-1

CDR3: CASSLRGEGTEAFF
J: TRBJ1-1
V: TRBV7-3

CDR3: CASSPGQGYGYTF
J: TRBJ1-2
V: TRBV12-3/TRBV12-4

CDR3: CASSDRASGYNEQFF
J: TRBJ2-1
V: TRBV14

CDR3: CASSSTMNTEAFF
J: TRBJ1-1
V: TRBV7-3

CDR3: CASSLFGVSYEQYF
J: TRBJ2-7
V: TRBV5-5

CDR3: CSVTPTSLVLEQYF
J: TRBJ2-7
V: TRBV29-1

CDR3: CASTLSLAGVEQYF
J: TRBJ2-7
V: TRBV6-2/TRBV6-3

CDR3: CSVDSGGANEQFF
J: TRBJ2-1
V: TRBV29-1

CDR3: CSVPTGPVAFF
J: TRBJ1-1
V: TRBV29-1

CDR3: CASSLGTGVNYGYTF
J: TRBJ1-2
V: TRBV7-9

CDR3: CASSLPGIEQYF
J: TRBJ2-7
V: TRBV28

CDR3: CASSYEGGASVTGELFF
J: TRBJ2-2
V: TRBV6-5

CDR3: CASSLEGQLYGYTF
J: TRBJ1-2
V: TRBV13

CDR3: CASSYGQGIYEQYF
J: TRBJ2-7
V: TRBV6-5

CDR3: CASSPIGLARRVPDTRYF
J: TRBJ2-3
V: TRBV3-1